The present T cell receptor beta chain was sequenced within a study of T cell repertoires in cytomegalovirus infection. For the study at large: Indications of both CMV infection and matching HLA type were provided by public TCR beta signatures.

Study-wide findings and caveats: In two of eight donors, the top clonotype was HLA-C-restricted CMV-specific. Cumulative public TCR beta family frequency identified CMV carriers with the relevant HLA.

From the reads, TCRdb called clonotypes with MiXCR, one entry per CDR3 protein. The sample yields under 450,000 distinct CDR3 sequences, 34% seen once. A word on this clonotype: Its matching antigen is unknown.

The material sequenced was cultured PBMCs, taken from culture after CMV antigen stimulation. This TCR was recovered from a human donor in good health (CMV status not recorded). Some clones in this sample may be carry-over from other donors' samples.

CDR3 sequence (DNA): TGCGCCAGCAGCTTGGTTGGACACCTGAGGTGTGCAACTAATGAAAAACTGTTTTTT. As protein: CASSLVGHLRCATNEKLFF. The chain is built from TRBV5-1 and TRBJ1-4; D is perhaps TRBD1 (5 bases). V was shortened by 0 bases and J by 0 bases, with 18 bases between the two germline ends. Germline CDR1 is SGHRS and CDR2 is YFSETQ. The CDR3 is 19 amino acids.